The T cell receptor beta chain described here comes from a study of T cell repertoires in cytomegalovirus infection. Study-level information: Public TCR beta signatures indicated both CMV infection and matching HLA type. The study, taken as a whole, reports: The cumulative frequency of public TCR beta families identified carriers of CMV plus the relevant HLA.

This clonotype was seen many times. Its antigen is still unknown. V lost 5 bases and J lost 5, with 10 bases in between. Germline CDR1 is SGHTA and CDR2 is FQGNSA. The CDR3 consists of 13 residues. Each CDR3 protein is one row after TCRdb ran MiXCR on the reads. The data contain some 300,000 distinct CDR3 sequences, 9.6% of them singletons. J is TRBJ2-4 and V is TRBV7-2; TRBD1 is a possible D gene (6 bases). The specimen sequenced was PBMCs. The origin of this receptor is a human donor in good health (CMV status not recorded). Some clones in this sample may be carry-over from other donors' samples. CDR3 sequence: CASSQGFQNIQYF. In nucleotides, the CDR3 is TGTGCCAGCAGCCAGGGGTTCCAAAACATTCAGTACTTC.